Below, 14 T cell receptor beta chains from the same sample are listed, as sequenced in a study of T cells in tuberculosis (dated by TCRdb to 2016 to 2019). The method behind the library was the immunoSEQ multiplex PCR assay. The table was pulled from immuneACCESS by TCRdb, which kept in-frame rearrangements only. Such tables lose some clones; where checked, under half of the loss comes from unresolved V genes, and the rest has no known cause. The sample table lists tens of thousands of clones, about nine tenths of them with a count of one. Approximately 1.9% of the sample is taken by the ten largest. Thawed, overnight-rested PBMC were stained with GMM-loaded CD1B tetramer, a Live/Dead dye and anti-CD3, then sorted on a FACS Aria II. C32 glucose monomycolate purified from Rhodococcus equi was loaded onto CD1B tetramers. The sequenced sample consisted of CD1b-GMM tetramer-negative cells sorted from PBMCs. This specimen's cell subset or site label, per the study, means: T cells not binding CD1B-GMM tetramer, sorted from same donor. Receptors were obtained from an adult woman with latent tuberculosis.

The chain couples TRBV9 to TRBJ2-3, with D perhaps matching TRBD2 (7 bases). CDR3 length equals 18 residues. Germline V lookup: CDR1 SGDLS, CDR2 YYNGEE. The germline V and J ends were trimmed by 0 bases and 2 bases, with 19 bases remaining between them. The CDR3 loop reads CASSVVGGASTYTDTQYF. The CDR3 nucleotides read TGTGCCAGCAGCGTAGTGGGGGGGGCTAGCACCTACACAGATACGCAGTATTTT.

The rearrangement joins TRBV11-2 to TRBJ2-7; D gene ambiguous. CDR3 length: 13 amino acids. The germline gives CDR1 SGHAT, CDR2 FQNNGV. Trimming pared 2 bases from V and 0 bases from J, leaving 5 bases between. The CDR3 sequence is CASSLSSSYEQYV. The CDR3 DNA follows: TGTGCCAGCAGCTTATCTAGCTCCTACGAGCAGTACGTC.

The gene calls are TRBV4-2 and TRBJ1-1; 7 positions match TRBD1. Trimming took 2 bases from V and 7 from J; bases not matched to a gene: 10. CDR1 LGHNA and CDR2 YNFKEQ come from the germline V gene. The CDR3 consists of 15 residues. DNA of the CDR3: TGTGCCAGCAGCCAAATGACAGGGAGCGAAGGTGAAGCTTTCTTT. It codes for CASSQMTGSEGEAFF.

The V and J genes are TRBV19 and TRBJ1-4; the D gene is possibly TRBD1 (5 bases). The V end lost 6 bases, the J end lost 2 bases, and 16 bases lay between the germline ends. Germline CDR1 LNHDA, CDR2 SQIVND (reference sequence). This CDR3 region has 16 residues. The CDR3 sequence: CASRARGFETNEKLFF. The CDR3 DNA sequence: TGTGCCAGTAGGGCCCGGGGGTTCGAGACTAATGAAAAACTGTTTTTT. Together with reference TRBV19 and TRBJ1-4, the CDR3 gives the full variable domain: DGGITQSPKYLFRKEGQNVTLSCEQNLNHDAMYWYRQDPGQGLRLIYYSQIVNDFQKGDIAEGYSVSREKKESFPLTVTSAQKNPTAFYLCASRARGFETNEKLFFGSGTQLSVL.

V gene TRBV10-1 combines with J gene TRBJ2-7, with a possible D match to TRBD2 (6 bases). Germline V gene data show CDR1 as WNHNN and CDR2 as SYGVQD (reference sequence). This CDR3 is 14 amino acids long. The V end lost 2 bases, the J end lost 6 bases, and 14 bases lay between the germline ends. The CDR3: CASSEPGLLSEQYF. CDR3 coding DNA: TGCGCCAGCAGTGAGCCGGGACTCTTAAGCGAGCAGTACTTC.

The rearrangement uses TRBV2 and TRBJ2-6; the D is unclear. The CDR3 is made up of 16 amino acids. Per germline, CDR1 SNHLY and CDR2 FYNNEI. The V end lost 4 bases, the J end lost 2 bases, and 12 bases lay between the germline ends. CDR3 in amino acids: CASSVAPWPGANVLTF. The CDR3 DNA is TGTGCCAGCAGTGTGGCACCGTGGCCTGGGGCCAACGTCCTGACTTTC.

The chain uses TRBV5-4 and TRBJ2-3; D is perhaps TRBD2 (5 bases). Germline-derived CDR1 and CDR2 are SGHNT and YYREEE (reference sequence). V was pared by 1 base and J by 1 base, with 13 bases between. The CDR3 is 16 amino acids. CDR3 coding DNA: TGTGCCAGCAGCTTGCGGGGTCTGGAACGCACAGATACGCAGTATTTT. Its translation: CASSLRGLERTDTQYF. Full variable domain (missing parts from reference TRBV5-4 and TRBJ2-3): ETGVTQSPTHLIKTRGQQVTLRCSSQSGHNTVSWYQQALGQGPQFIFQYYREEENGRGNFPPRFSGLQFPNYSSELNVNALELDDSALYLCASSLRGLERTDTQYFGPGTRLTVL.

The V gene is TRBV4-2, the J gene TRBJ1-5, with a weak D call TRBD1 (5 bases). The V end lost 2 bases, the J end lost 0 bases, and 8 bases lay between the germline ends. Germline values: CDR1 LGHNA, CDR2 YNFKEQ. The CDR3 sequence is 15 residues long. As DNA, the CDR3 is TGTGCCAGCAGCCAAAGCAGGGTTAGCAATCAGCCCCAGCATTTT. Its translation is CASSQSRVSNQPQHF.

This chain connects TRBV9 to TRBJ2-2, with TRBD2 matching over 9 bases. After removal of 0 bases from V and 6 bases from J, the junction contained 6 bases not matched to a gene. Per germline, CDR1 SGDLS and CDR2 YYNGEE. The CDR3 is 16 residues long. This chain's CDR3 is CASSVDGGGAPGELFF. DNA for the CDR3: TGTGCCAGCAGCGTAGATGGCGGGGGGGCTCCCGGGGAGCTGTTTTTT.

The chain is built from TRBV2 and TRBJ1-5; TRBD1 matches at 7 bases. The V gene's germline CDR1 is SNHLY and CDR2 FYNNEI. The CDR3 is 17 amino acids. V lost 5 bases to trimming and J lost 0 bases; unmatched junction nucleotides: 10. The CDR3 is CASSPGQLHISNQPQHF. The CDR3 coding sequence is TGTGCCAGCAGTCCGGGACAGTTGCATATTAGCAATCAGCCCCAGCATTTT.

CDR3 region: CAISDLRTSGGLTDTQYF. CDR3 bases: TGTGCCATCAGTGATCTTAGGACTAGCGGGGGGCTCACAGATACGCAGTATTTT. The chain is built from TRBV10-3 and TRBJ2-3, with 14 nucleotides matching TRBD2. The J segment lost 2 bases and the V segment lost 3 bases, leaving 7 bases of the junction unmatched. This CDR3 contains 18 residues. Germline V CDR1 and CDR2: ENHRY, SYGVKD.

The chain combines TRBV7-9 with TRBJ1-2; D gene ambiguous. The germline CDR1 and CDR2 sequences are SEHNR and FQNEAQ (reference sequence). The CDR3 covers 16 residues. V dropped 0 bases and J dropped 2 bases, with 13 bases sitting between them. Here the CDR3 DNA reads TGTGCCAGCAGCTTAGCGGTTGCACGGGTAAACTATGGCTACACCTTC. It specifies CASSLAVARVNYGYTF.

CDR3 region: CASSQVGGPNTDTQYF. The CDR3 coding sequence is TGTGCCAGCAGCCAAGTCGGGGGTCCCAACACAGATACGCAGTATTTT. This chain joins TRBV14 and TRBJ2-3; D possibly corresponds to TRBD2 (6 bases). This CDR3 contains 16 residues. Trimming removed 1 base at V and 2 bases at J, with 13 bases between. Germline lookup yields CDR1 SGHDN and CDR2 FVKESK.

The chain joins TRBV5-8 to TRBJ2-1, with 8 bases identical to TRBD1. With 0 bases clipped from V and 4 bases from J, the junction kept 6 bases outside the gene matches. CDR1 and CDR2 (germline): SGHTS, YDEGEE. The CDR3 contains 16 residues. CDR3 protein: CASSLDGQGSYNEQFF. The CDR3 DNA is TGTGCCAGCAGCTTGGACGGACAGGGATCGTACAATGAGCAGTTCTTC.